Below, 20 T cell receptor beta chains from the same sample are listed, as sequenced in a study of OX40 agonist ivuxolimab in advanced cancers. Profiling relied on immunoSEQ multiplex PCR, and the TCRdb table lists in-frame clones only, not all of them. The table lists around 62,000 clones, approximately 90% of them singletons. This material consisted of CD4+ or CD8+ T cells sorted from blood, taken in a trial of the OX40 agonist ivuxolimab. The receptors here all came from an adult with an advanced solid tumor such as melanoma, head and neck, liver or kidney cancer.

This chain joins TRBV5-6 and TRBJ2-1; D not certain. Looked up from germline, CDR1 is SGHDT and CDR2 is YYEEEE. The V end was cut by 6 bases, the J end by 0 bases, with 10 bases between. The CDR3 consists of 14 residues. DNA of the CDR3: TGTGCCAGCATGCTAGTGAACTCCTACAATGAGCAGTTCTTC. It encodes CASMLVNSYNEQFF.

The V gene is TRBV11-2, the J gene TRBJ2-3, with D unresolved. Trimming took 1 base from V and 2 from J, leaving 10 bases between them. CDR3 length: 15 amino acids. The V gene's germline CDR1 is SGHAT and CDR2 FQNNGV. The CDR3 loop is CASSLVDPLTDTQYF. The CDR3 nucleotides are TGTGCCAGCAGCTTAGTAGACCCTCTCACAGATACGCAGTATTTT. The entire variable domain, with the rest obtained from reference TRBV11-2 and TRBJ2-3, is as follows: EAGVAQSPRYKIIEKRQSVAFWCNPISGHATLYWYQQILGQGPKLLIQFQNNGVVDDSQLPKDRFSAERLKGVDSTLKIQPAKLEDSAVYLCASSLVDPLTDTQYFGPGTRLTVL.

The rearrangement uses TRBV5-4 and TRBJ1-2; D possibly corresponds to TRBD1 (5 bases). Germline CDR1 is SGHNT and CDR2 is YYREEE (reference sequence). Trimming pared 4 bases from V and 0 bases from J, leaving 10 bases between. CDR3 size: 14 residues. This chain's CDR3 is CASSGGIANYGYTF. The CDR3, as DNA: TGTGCCAGCAGCGGGGGTATTGCTAACTATGGCTACACCTTC.

Points on this clone: Other nucleotide sequences from this sample produce the same CDR3. The chain carries TRBV2 and TRBJ2-3; 11 bases align to TRBD2. Trimming removed 2 bases from V and 0 bases from J; junction bases left unmatched: 4. Germline V gene lookup returns CDR1 SNHLY and CDR2 FYNNEI. The CDR3 has 17 residues. The CDR3 DNA is TGTGCCAGCAGTGAACTGACTAGCGGGGCTAGCACAGATACGCAGTATTTT. Translated: CASSELTSGASTDTQYF.

Remarks on this clone: The germline gene is not matched at one end of the junction; a read error may be the cause. This sequence joins TRBV28 and TRBJ2-7, with D unresolved. This CDR3 spans 11 amino acids. Germline V CDR1 and CDR2: MDHEN, SYDVKM. The CDR3 nucleotides read TGTGCCAGCAGTGCCCTCCTACGAGCAGTATTC. This encodes CASSALLRAVF.

This clone was recorded once. This chain uses TRBV7-6 with TRBJ2-1, with D perhaps TRBD1 or TRBD2 (5 bases each). Germline CDR1 SGHVS, CDR2 FNYEAQ. V was trimmed by 5 bases and J by 4 bases, leaving 24 bases between them. CDR3 length: 18 amino acids. The CDR3 is CASSPPAFGTGDYNEQFF. The CDR3 region has the DNA TGTGCCAGCAGCCCCCCAGCATTTGGGACCGGGGATTACAATGAGCAGTTCTTC. Variable domain in full (rest from reference TRBV7-6 and TRBJ2-1): GAGVSQSPRYKVTKRGQDVALRCDPISGHVSLYWYRQALGQGPEFLTYFNYEAQQDKSGLPNDRFSAERPEGSISTLTIQRTEQRDSAMYRCASSPPAFGTGDYNEQFFGPGTRLTVL.

CDR3 region: CASSGLAGDTGELFF. The CDR3 DNA is TGTGCCAGCAGTGGGCTAGCGGGAGACACCGGGGAGCTGTTTTTT. The chain couples TRBV28 to TRBJ2-2, with 10 bases fitting TRBD2. From germline, CDR1 is MDHEN and CDR2 SYDVKM. The V segment lost 5 bases and the J segment 3 bases; nucleotides outside the gene matches: 3. The CDR3 is made up of 15 amino acids.

The V gene is TRBV19, the J gene TRBJ2-7, with D perhaps TRBD1 (5 bases). Trimming removed 4 bases from V and 0 bases from J, with 10 bases in between. In germline, CDR1 is LNHDA, CDR2 SQIVND (reference sequence). The CDR3 has 14 residues. The CDR3 nucleotides read TGTGCCAGTAGTAAGACAGCGAACTCCTACGAGCAGTACTTC. The encoded protein is CASSKTANSYEQYF.

This chain links TRBV28 with TRBJ1-2; tentative D call: TRBD1 (5 bases). This CDR3 spans 17 amino acids. CDR1 MDHEN and CDR2 SYDVKM come from the germline V gene. Deletions cut 1 base from V and 3 bases from J, with 18 bases between. The CDR3 region has the DNA TGTGCCAGCAGTTTATCCGGCAGGGCGGTTAGAGACTATGGCTACACCTTC. Its protein product is CASSLSGRAVRDYGYTF.

This clone occurred once. V and J are TRBV7-3 and TRBJ2-2, with 11 nucleotides matching TRBD2. With 2 bases clipped from V and 1 base from J, the junction kept 12 bases outside the gene matches. From germline, CDR1 is SGHTA and CDR2 FQGTGA. There are 20 residues in the CDR3. CDR3 residues: CASSLVGVTGLAENTGELFF. Here the CDR3 DNA reads TGTGCCAGCAGCTTAGTAGGGGTGACGGGACTAGCGGAGAACACCGGGGAGCTGTTTTTT.

This clone was found once. The V and J genes are TRBV30 and TRBJ2-1, with 11 bases identical to TRBD2. The CDR3 is 15 residues long. Germline V gives CDR1 GTSNPN, CDR2 SVGIG (reference sequence). The ends lost 0 bases at V and 4 bases at J; junction bases unmatched: 2. In DNA form, the CDR3 reads TGTGCCTGGAGTGTAGGGACTAGCGGTTACAATGAGCAGTTCTTC. Translated: CAWSVGTSGYNEQFF.

The rearrangement joins TRBV5-6 to TRBJ1-2; D remains unclear. The CDR3 contains 12 residues. CDR1 SGHDT and CDR2 YYEEEE come from the germline V gene. Between the trimmed V and J ends, which lost 2 bases and 7 bases, there was a span of 9 bases. CDR3 amino acids: CASSFTPSGYTF. DNA for the CDR3: TGTGCCAGCAGCTTCACTCCCAGTGGCTACACCTTC.

The chain couples TRBV11-2 to TRBJ2-3; 12 bases align to TRBD2. CDR1 and CDR2 (germline): SGHAT, FQNNGV. Losses at the gene ends were 3 bases for V and 2 bases for J; bases not matched to a gene: 9. The CDR3 is 18 residues long. CDR3: CASSFAPLAGGHTDTQYF. CDR3 nucleotide sequence: TGTGCCAGCAGCTTTGCCCCTCTAGCGGGAGGGCACACAGATACGCAGTATTTT.

The chain has TRBV11-2 and TRBJ2-5; unclear D gene. This CDR3 comprises 15 residues. Germline V lookup: CDR1 SGHAT, CDR2 FQNNGV. Deletions cut 1 base from V and 5 bases from J, with 14 bases between. The CDR3 reads CASSLARAARETQYF. The DNA of the CDR3 is TGTGCCAGCAGCTTAGCGCGAGCAGCTAGGGAGACCCAGTACTTC.

This chain links TRBV6-1 with TRBJ1-1; D ambiguous. CDR1 is MNHNS and CDR2 is SASEGT in the germline V gene. The CDR3 contains 14 residues. The V end lost 8 bases, the J end lost 0 bases, and 13 bases lay between the germline ends. CDR3 in DNA: TGTGCCAGCCTCCCTTCCGGAGTGAACACTGAAGCTTTCTTT. Protein sequence: CASLPSGVNTEAFF.

The chain has TRBV2 and TRBJ1-4; D perhaps matches TRBD1 (5 bases). The CDR3 has 15 residues. Trimming left V 6 bases short and J 2 bases short, with 13 bases between. Germline loops: CDR1 SNHLY, CDR2 FYNNEI. The CDR3 sequence: CASRGDSHTNEKLFF. The DNA of the CDR3 is TGTGCCAGCAGAGGAGACAGCCACACTAATGAAAAACTGTTTTTT.

The J gene is TRBJ2-3, the V gene TRBV15, with 9 positions matching TRBD2. The CDR3 has 14 amino acids. Trimming removed 6 bases from V and 5 bases from J; junction bases left unmatched: 6. CDR1 and CDR2 (germline): LNHNV, YYDKDF (reference sequence). This chain's CDR3 is CATRGIAGVDTQYF. The DNA for the CDR3 is TGTGCCACCAGAGGGATAGCGGGAGTAGATACGCAGTATTTT.

V usage is TRBV19 and J usage is TRBJ2-3, with a possible D match to TRBD2 (5 bases). The germline V gene encodes CDR1 LNHDA and CDR2 SQIVND (reference sequence). V lost 5 bases and J 0 bases, leaving 9 bases between the germline ends. The CDR3 runs 14 residues. CDR3 residues: CASSRGRSTDTQYF. CDR3 nucleotide sequence: TGTGCCAGTAGTCGAGGGCGGAGCACAGATACGCAGTATTTT.

This clone was seen just once. This specimen includes other DNA sequences encoding the same CDR3. The rearrangement links TRBV5-1 to TRBJ2-3, with unresolved D. The CDR3 consists of 11 residues. Looked up from germline, CDR1 is SGHRS and CDR2 is YFSETQ. Trimming pared 5 bases from V and 2 bases from J, leaving 3 bases between. The chain's CDR3 is CASSNTDTQYF. CDR3 nucleotides: TGCGCCAGCAGTAACACAGATACGCAGTATTTT.

The genes are TRBV30 and TRBJ2-7; D is possibly TRBD2 (6 bases). V was clipped by 5 bases and J by 4 bases, with 12 bases between them. The CDR3 runs 12 residues. Germline V CDR1 and CDR2: GTSNPN, SVGIG (reference sequence). The DNA for the CDR3 is TGTGCCTGGTCACCGGGACTTTACGAGCAGTACTTC. Amino acids: CAWSPGLYEQYF.